Below are 32 T cell receptor beta chains sequenced from a single sample in a study of cytomegalovirus exposure and HLA in healthy donors. 13 Jbeta primers and 60 Vbeta primers were used for the PCR. Here immunoSEQ multiplex PCR was the method, and the copy in TCRdb shows in-frame clones only, minus some. Here the sample spans around 200,000 clones, roughly 84% being singletons. The sample taken for sequencing was PBMCs. The receptors derive from a girl aged 2-10 years in good health and CMV-seropositive.

A few counts support this clone. The rearrangement joins TRBV19 to TRBJ1-4; 8 bases line up with TRBD1. Losses at the gene ends were 5 bases for V and 5 bases for J; bases not matched to a gene: 7. The CDR3 is 15 amino acids. CDR1 and CDR2 (germline): LNHDA, SQIVND (reference sequence). The CDR3 region has the DNA TGTGCCAGTAGTGGGGGGACAGGCCGAAATGAAAAACTGTTTTTT. It translates to CASSGGTGRNEKLFF.

This clone was recorded once. This chain joins TRBV5-1 and TRBJ2-3, with 12 bases aligning to TRBD2. The CDR3 sequence is 19 residues long. The J segment lost 5 bases and the V segment lost 0 bases, leaving 13 bases of the junction unmatched. The V gene's germline CDR1 is SGHRS and CDR2 YFSETQ. Here the CDR3 reads CASSLGLAGGPGYGDTQYF. CDR3 nucleotide sequence: TGCGCCAGCAGCTTGGGTCTAGCGGGGGGGCCAGGCTACGGAGATACGCAGTATTTT.

As concerns this clone: Sequence at one end of the junction differs from germline and may be a read error. This chain connects TRBV27 to TRBJ2-3, with D perhaps TRBD2 (6 bases). Germline values: CDR1 MNHEY, CDR2 SMNVEV (reference sequence). The CDR3 has 16 residues. CDR3 nucleotide sequence: TGTGCCAGCAGTTTACTTTCGGCCGGGAGCAGAGATACGCAGTATTTT. It specifies CASSLLSAGSRDTQYF.

This sequence joins TRBV5-1 and TRBJ2-1; TRBD2 matches 8 bases. The germline CDR1 and CDR2 sequences are SGHRS and YFSETQ. The CDR3 covers 16 residues. V shed 0 bases and J 5 bases; nucleotides not matched to a gene: 7. The CDR3 bases are TGCGCCAGCAGCTTGGTTGGGACTAGAAGCCACAATGAGCAGTTCTTC. Encoded protein: CASSLVGTRSHNEQFF.

V is TRBV29-1 and J is TRBJ2-7; 8 nucleotides line up with TRBD1. After removal of 4 bases from V and 5 bases from J, the junction contained 7 bases not matched to a gene. The length of the CDR3 is 13 residues. Per germline, CDR1 SQVTM and CDR2 ANQGSEA. In DNA, the CDR3 is TGCAGCGTTGGTAGACAGGGGTTCGACGAGCAGTACTTC. Translated, it gives CSVGRQGFDEQYF.

The V gene is TRBV28, the J gene TRBJ2-5; a weak D match, TRBD2 (7 bases). The ends were cut back, 5 bases at V and 5 bases at J, with 18 bases in the middle. The CDR3 contains 15 residues. The germline V gene has CDR1 MDHEN and CDR2 SYDVKM. The CDR3 DNA is TGTGCCAGCAGTCCTATACAGGGAGGGCAGGAGACCCAGTACTTC. Translated, it gives CASSPIQGGQETQYF.

The chain carries TRBV4-1 and TRBJ2-7, with 9 nucleotides matching TRBD1. J gave up 1 base and V 0 bases, and 1 base lay outside the gene matches. The germline V gene encodes CDR1 MGHRA and CDR2 YSYEKL. This CDR3 comprises 15 residues. Written as DNA, the CDR3 is TGCGCCAGCAGCCAAGAAGGGACAGGGTCCTACGAGCAGTACTTC. Its translation: CASSQEGTGSYEQYF.

The sample holds a few counts of this clone. The same CDR3 also results from other DNA sequences found in this sample. The V call is TRBV6-5, the J call TRBJ1-1; 9 positions match TRBD1. Germline assignment: CDR1 MNHEY and CDR2 SVGAGI. CDR3 length equals 14 residues. V shed 6 bases and J 6 bases; nucleotides not matched to a gene: 8. In DNA form, the CDR3 reads TGTGCCAGCAGGGGACAGGGTGTTCTGGCTGAAGCTTTCTTT. It translates to CASRGQGVLAEAFF.

The genes are TRBV7-2 and TRBJ1-2; TRBD1 might be the D (6 bases). Looked up from germline, CDR1 is SGHTA and CDR2 is FQGNSA. V lost 5 bases and J 5 bases, leaving 15 bases between the germline ends. The CDR3 is made up of 14 amino acids. DNA for the CDR3: TGTGCCAGCAGCCCCACGACAGGAAGATATGGCTACACCTTC. Its translation is CASSPTTGRYGYTF.

The chain is built from TRBV2 and TRBJ2-7; 8 nucleotides match TRBD2. This CDR3 spans 15 amino acids. Per the germline V gene, CDR1 is SNHLY and CDR2 is FYNNEI. V shed 6 bases and J 3 bases; nucleotides not matched to a gene: 10. In nucleotides, the CDR3 is TGTGCCAGCAGACAAAGTAGCGGGAATGACTACGAGCAGTACTTC. Translation gives CASRQSSGNDYEQYF.

The chain joins TRBV6-6 to TRBJ1-1; the D gene is possibly TRBD1 (5 bases). The CDR3 spans 14 residues. CDR1 is MNHNY, CDR2 SVGAGI, per germline (reference sequence). V was trimmed by 9 bases and J by 5 bases, leaving 19 bases between them. Written as DNA, the CDR3 is TGTGCCAGTCGCGGGGCCGAGACGTGGACTGAAGCTTTCTTT. This gives the protein CASRGAETWTEAFF.

The chain carries TRBV11-2 and TRBJ2-7; D possibly corresponds to TRBD2 (5 bases). The V and J ends lost 5 bases and 3 bases respectively, with 14 bases between them. This CDR3 region has 14 residues. Germline V gene sequence: CDR1 SGHAT, CDR2 FQNNGV. The CDR3 here is CASSTSGILYEQYF. The CDR3 DNA is TGTGCCAGCAGCACTTCCGGGATACTCTACGAGCAGTACTTC.

The gene calls are TRBV9 and TRBJ2-3; no clear D. CDR3 size: 13 residues. Germline-derived CDR1 and CDR2 are SGDLS and YYNGEE. Deletions cut 0 bases from V and 3 bases from J, with 5 bases between. Written as DNA, the CDR3 is TGTGCCAGCAGCGTAGTCGGGACAGATACGCAGTATTTT. Encoded protein: CASSVVGTDTQYF.

As regards this clone: The junction does not match germline at one end; this may be a read error. The rearrangement uses TRBV7-9 and TRBJ2-7; D unresolved. Germline-derived CDR1 and CDR2 are SEHNR and FQNEAQ (reference sequence). CDR3 length: 12 residues. The CDR3 loop reads CSSSQTGYEQYF. CDR3 DNA sequence: TGTTCCAGCAGCCAAACTGGCTACGAGCAGTACTTC. Together with reference TRBV7-9 and TRBJ2-7, the CDR3 gives the full variable domain: DTGVSQNPRHKITKRGQNVTFRCDPISEHNRLYWYRQTLGQGPEFLTYFQNEAQLEKSRLLSDRFSAERPKGSFSTLEIQRTEQGDSAMYLCSSSQTGYEQYFGPGTRLTVT.

The V gene is TRBV28, the J gene TRBJ1-1; the D is unclear. The CDR3 contains 16 residues. Germline V gene sequence: CDR1 MDHEN, CDR2 SYDVKM. Trimming removed 2 bases at V and 0 bases at J, with 13 bases between. As DNA, the CDR3 is TGTGCCAGCAGTTTAGTAGCGGGAGGGATGAACACTGAAGCTTTCTTT. Encoded protein: CASSLVAGGMNTEAFF. Full variable domain (remainder filled in from reference TRBV28 and TRBJ1-1): DVKVTQSSRYLVKRTGEKVFLECVQDMDHENMFWYRQDPGLGLRLIYFSYDVKMKEKGDIPEGYSVSREKKERFSLILESASTNQTSMYLCASSLVAGGMNTEAFFGQGTRLTVV.

This chain links TRBV28 with TRBJ1-1, with D possibly TRBD1 on 6 matching bases. The CDR3 extends over 11 amino acids. Germline CDR1 reads MDHEN; CDR2 reads SYDVKM. V shed 6 bases and J shed 5 bases, with 7 bases lying between them. CDR3 bases: TGTGCCAGCAGGACAGGAACTGAAGCTTTCTTT. Protein: CASRTGTEAFF. The whole variable domain, remainder taken from reference TRBV28 and TRBJ1-1, is DVKVTQSSRYLVKRTGEKVFLECVQDMDHENMFWYRQDPGLGLRLIYFSYDVKMKEKGDIPEGYSVSREKKERFSLILESASTNQTSMYLCASRTGTEAFFGQGTRLTVV.

The chain recombines TRBV5-1 with TRBJ2-1; TRBD1 aligns across 12 bases. The CDR3 loop spans 15 amino acids. Per germline, CDR1 SGHRS and CDR2 YFSETQ. Germline trimming cut 2 bases from V and 9 bases from J; bases unmatched to any gene: 6. The CDR3 is CASSFGGQGAGEQFF. The CDR3 DNA is TGCGCCAGCAGCTTCGGGGGACAGGGGGCGGGTGAGCAGTTCTTC.

The J gene is TRBJ2-6, the V gene TRBV28, with D perhaps matching TRBD1 (6 bases). V lost 8 bases to trimming and J lost 0 bases, with 11 bases between them. Looked up from germline, CDR1 is MDHEN and CDR2 is SYDVKM. The CDR3 runs to 15 residues. The CDR3 DNA is TGTGCCAGCGGACAGAGGGTCTCTGGGGCCAACGTCCTGACTTTC. This sequence encodes CASGQRVSGANVLTF.

The V and J genes are TRBV27 and TRBJ2-7; 7 nucleotides line up with TRBD1. Germline trimming cut 3 bases from V and 3 bases from J; bases unmatched to any gene: 5. This CDR3 has 14 residues. Per germline, CDR1 MNHEY and CDR2 SMNVEV (reference sequence). In nucleotides, the CDR3 is TGTGCCAGCAGTTTGAGGGGGCTTAGCTACGAGCAGTACTTC. Its translation: CASSLRGLSYEQYF.

This chain links TRBV5-4 with TRBJ2-7; no reliable D call. V dropped 0 bases and J dropped 0 bases, with 4 bases sitting between them. Germline V gives CDR1 SGHNT, CDR2 YYREEE (reference sequence). This CDR3 has 13 amino acids. Written as DNA, the CDR3 is TGTGCCAGCAGCTTGGTCGGCTCCTACGAGCAGTACTTC. Its protein product is CASSLVGSYEQYF. Combining the CDR3 with reference TRBV5-4 and TRBJ2-7 gives the whole variable domain ETGVTQSPTHLIKTRGQQVTLRCSSQSGHNTVSWYQQALGQGPQFIFQYYREEENGRGNFPPRFSGLQFPNYSSELNVNALELDDSALYLCASSLVGSYEQYFGPGTRLTVT.

V gene TRBV5-1 combines with J gene TRBJ1-6, with D possibly being TRBD1 (5 bases). Germline-derived CDR1 and CDR2 are SGHRS and YFSETQ. CDR3 length: 16 residues. Deletions cut 0 bases from V and 5 bases from J, with 12 bases between. The CDR3 region is CASSLGPSGNNSPLHF. The DNA of the CDR3 is TGCGCCAGCAGCTTGGGGCCTTCAGGGAATAATTCACCCCTCCACTTT.

The J gene is TRBJ2-3, the V gene TRBV5-4, with TRBD2 matching over 10 bases. Germline assignment: CDR1 SGHNT and CDR2 YYREEE (reference sequence). The CDR3 is made up of 16 amino acids. With 4 bases clipped from V and 3 bases from J, the junction kept 8 bases outside the gene matches. This CDR3 is CASSDGAGGRTDTQYF. DNA of the CDR3: TGTGCCAGCAGCGATGGAGCGGGGGGGCGAACAGATACGCAGTATTTT.

This clone was seen only once. V and J are TRBV11-2 and TRBJ1-3, with D perhaps matching TRBD1 (6 bases). The CDR3 has 17 residues. Germline CDR1 reads SGHAT; CDR2 reads FQNNGV. Trimming pared 1 base from V and 0 bases from J, leaving 13 bases between. CDR3 in amino acids: CASSLVPGVSSGNTIYF. CDR3 nucleotide sequence: TGTGCCAGCAGCTTAGTTCCAGGGGTTAGCTCTGGAAACACCATATATTTT.

The chain has TRBV6-1 and TRBJ1-2; 11 nucleotides agree with TRBD1. Germline-derived CDR1 and CDR2 are MNHNS and SASEGT. The CDR3 is made up of 14 amino acids. Trimming at V came to 7 bases and at J to 3 bases, leaving 4 bases not matched to a gene. Here the CDR3 DNA reads TGTGCCAGCACCTGGGACAGGGGGGACTATGGCTACACCTTC. This encodes CASTWDRGDYGYTF.

This clone appeared a single time. The genes are TRBV5-1 and TRBJ2-7; tentative D call: TRBD2 (5 bases). Germline V lookup: CDR1 SGHRS, CDR2 YFSETQ. CDR3 size: 11 residues. V was pared by 2 bases and J by 6 bases, with 6 bases between. The CDR3 sequence is CASSFGVEQYF. CDR3 DNA: TGCGCCAGCAGCTTCGGGGTCGAGCAGTACTTC. The complete variable domain, with remaining parts taken from reference TRBV5-1 and TRBJ2-7, reads KAGVTQTPRYLIKTRGQQVTLSCSPISGHRSVSWYQQTPGQGLQFLFEYFSETQRNKGNFPGRFSGRQFSNSRSEMNVSTLELGDSALYLCASSFGVEQYFGPGTRLTVT.

The rearrangement links TRBV5-6 to TRBJ1-1; unclear D gene. Looked up from germline, CDR1 is SGHDT and CDR2 is YYEEEE. The CDR3 extends over 13 amino acids. V was pared by 1 base and J by 2 bases, with 6 bases between. CDR3 sequence: CASSLFSNTEAFF. Here the CDR3 DNA reads TGTGCCAGCAGCTTGTTCAGTAACACTGAAGCTTTCTTT.

The CDR3 DNA reads TGTGCCAGCAGCGAACAGGGGACTAATGAAAAACTGTTTTTT. Its protein product is CASSEQGTNEKLFF. The chain couples TRBV9 to TRBJ1-4; 7 bases fit TRBD1. V lost 3 bases to trimming and J lost 2 bases; unmatched junction nucleotides: 1. CDR1 and CDR2 from the germline V gene are SGDLS and YYNGEE. The CDR3 sequence is 14 residues long.

The chain combines TRBV2 with TRBJ2-3; D not certain. Germline CDR1 SNHLY, CDR2 FYNNEI. Trimming took 0 bases from V and 5 from J, leaving 6 bases between them. This CDR3 is built from 13 residues. As DNA, the CDR3 is TGTGCCAGCAGTGAAGCATTCGTAGATACGCAGTATTTT. This encodes CASSEAFVDTQYF.

This CDR3 reads CASSLVEETQYF. The DNA for the CDR3 is TGTGCCAGCAGCTTAGTAGAAGAGACCCAGTACTTC. The chain combines TRBV7-9 with TRBJ2-5; D is uncertain. The germline V gene encodes CDR1 SEHNR and CDR2 FQNEAQ (reference sequence). CDR3 length: 12 residues. V gave up 1 base and J gave up 3 bases, with 3 bases separating them.

The gene calls are TRBV19 and TRBJ2-3; 9 bases align to TRBD1. CDR1 is LNHDA and CDR2 is SQIVND in the germline V gene (reference sequence). The CDR3 loop spans 15 amino acids. Trimming at V came to 3 bases and at J to 3 bases, leaving 4 bases not matched to a gene. CDR3 amino acids: CASSIGTGPTDTQYF. CDR3 sequence (DNA): TGTGCCAGTAGTATCGGGACAGGGCCAACAGATACGCAGTATTTT.

This clone occurred a few times. The gene calls are TRBV5-1 and TRBJ2-1; D perhaps matches TRBD2 (6 bases). Between the trimmed V and J ends, which lost 4 bases and 10 bases, there was a span of 15 bases. This CDR3 region has 13 residues. Germline CDR1 and CDR2: SGHRS and YFSETQ. Here the CDR3 reads CASSTTSFGEQFF. In DNA, the CDR3 is TGCGCCAGCAGCACGACTAGTTTCGGCGAGCAGTTCTTC.

The chain is built from TRBV6-1 and TRBJ2-2, with D possibly matching TRBD2 (5 bases). This CDR3 region has 13 residues. Germline CDR1 reads MNHNS; CDR2 reads SASEGT. Deletions cut 8 bases from V and 4 bases from J, with 11 bases between. CDR3 in amino acids: CASERVGTGELFF. DNA of the CDR3: TGTGCCAGCGAGAGGGTAGGCACCGGGGAGCTGTTTTTT.